Listed below are T cell receptor beta chains from one sample, sequenced in a study of Tregs in tolerant kidney transplant recipients. Some clones are missing from TCRdb's copy, which holds only in-frame ones; the method was immunoSEQ multiplex PCR. This sample carries around 50,000 clones, about 91% of them seen once, and the ten largest clones take 13% to 15%. Source: CD8+ T cells from blood (PBMCs), taken 24 months after the transplant. The source of these receptors is a human patient who received a combined kidney and bone marrow transplant. Some T cells may be provided by the graft donor. The CDR3 runs from the conserved cysteine through the conserved F or W. Each record gives: J gene, clone size, V gene, D gene, CDR3 length, CDR3 protein, CDR3 DNA. The D gene is left open where the match is weak. The size of a clone is reported for some rows only, either as once, few or many, or as a class for expanded clones.

>TRBJ1-3|-|TRBV4-3|TRBD1|16
CASSQGQGSSENTIYF
TGCGCCAGCAGCCAAGGACAGGGATCCTCTGAGAACACCATATATTTT
>TRBJ1-4|few|TRBV27|-|17
CASSCLNTGCPNEKLFF
TGTGCCAGCAGTTGCCTCAACACAGGGTGTCCTAATGAAAAACTGTTTTTT
>TRBJ2-5|-|TRBV4-2|-|15
CASSQDRGIGKAQYF
TGTGCCAGCAGCCAAGATCGGGGGATTGGGAAGGCCCAGTACTTC
>TRBJ2-3|few|TRBV4-1|-|17
CASSQVPTVSSTDTQYF
TGCGCCAGCAGCCAAGTCCCGACAGTCAGTAGCACAGATACGCAGTATTTT
>TRBJ2-1|once|TRBV7-8|-|15
CASSSRFIQYNEQFF
TGTGCCAGCAGCAGCAGGTTTATCCAGTACAATGAGCAGTTCTTC
>TRBJ1-2|-|TRBV13|TRBD1|13
CASSLGRGPGYTF
TGTGCCAGCAGCTTAGGCAGGGGGCCTGGCTACACCTTC
>TRBJ1-6|few|TRBV7-6|-|15
CASSYRTDGNSPLHF
TGTGCCAGCAGCTACCGGACAGACGGTAATTCACCCCTCCACTTT
>TRBJ2-1|-|TRBV28|TRBD2|17
CASSSRSGLADDNEQFF
TGTGCCAGCAGCTCCCGCTCGGGACTAGCCGACGACAATGAGCAGTTCTTC
>TRBJ1-1|-|TRBV27|-|14
CASSPRTPNTEAFF
TGTGCCAGCAGTCCCCGGACACCGAACACTGAAGCTTTCTTT
>TRBJ1-5|-|TRBV19|TRBD1|15
CASSISTGYNQPQHF
TGTGCCAGTAGTATATCGACAGGGTATAATCAGCCCCAGCATTTT
>TRBJ2-1|-|TRBV11-3|-|16
CASSLDERPPYNEQFF
TGTGCCAGCAGCTTAGACGAGAGGCCACCCTACAATGAGCAGTTCTTC
>TRBJ2-2|few|TRBV7-9|TRBD1|16
CASRDAGTGNTGELFF
TGTGCCAGCAGAGACGCCGGGACAGGGAACACCGGGGAGCTGTTTTTT
>TRBJ2-2|once|TRBV5-4|TRBD1|16
CASSLDPGGAAGELFF
TGTGCCAGCAGCTTGGACCCAGGGGGCGCGGCCGGGGAGCTGTTTTTT
>TRBJ1-4|-|TRBV4-2|-|13
CASSQGSTGELFF
TGTGCCAGCAGCCAAGGATCAACGGGGGAACTGTTTTTT
>TRBJ1-1|-|TRBV28|-|12
CASSFSLTEAFF
TGTGCCAGCAGCTTTAGTTTGACTGAAGCTTTCTTT
>TRBJ2-1|-|TRBV9|TRBD2|15
CASSVEAGDRNEQFF
TGTGCCAGCAGCGTAGAAGCGGGAGATCGTAATGAGCAGTTCTTC
>TRBJ2-2|-|TRBV19|TRBD1|15
CASSLRQGNTGELFF
TGTGCCAGTAGCCTTAGACAGGGGAACACCGGGGAGCTGTTTTTT
>TRBJ1-4|-|TRBV7-6|TRBD1|15
CASSPSPRGNEKLFF
TGTGCCAGCAGCCCTAGCCCCAGGGGGAATGAAAAACTGTTTTTT
>TRBJ2-5|-|TRBV4-1|TRBD2|15
CASSQGSSGQETQYF
TGCGCCAGCAGCCAAGGCTCTAGCGGGCAAGAGACCCAGTACTTC
>TRBJ2-7|-|TRBV4-3|-|15
CASSQDTGVAYEQYF
TGCGCCAGCAGCCAAGATACCGGTGTAGCCTACGAGCAGTACTTC
>TRBJ2-2|-|TRBV14|-|16
CASKLTGTANTGELFF
TGTGCCAGCAAACTCACCGGGACTGCTAACACCGGGGAGCTGTTTTTT
>TRBJ2-3|-|TRBV2|-|14
CASSDYSYTDTQYF
TGTGCCAGCAGTGATTATAGCTACACAGATACGCAGTATTTT
>TRBJ2-1|once|TRBV30|TRBD2|15
CAWSVTSGRANEQFF
TGTGCCTGGAGTGTGACTAGCGGGAGGGCCAATGAGCAGTTCTTC
>TRBJ2-7|few|TRBV5-4|TRBD1|15
CASSAGTGEGYEQYF
TGTGCCAGCAGCGCCGGGACAGGGGAAGGCTACGAGCAGTACTTC
>TRBJ2-1|once|TRBV27|TRBD2|16
CASSLGYSGGANEQFF
TGTGCCAGCAGTTTAGGGTATAGCGGGGGGGCCAATGAGCAGTTCTTC
>TRBJ1-2|-|TRBV7-9|TRBD1|14
CASSPWDSSYGYTF
TGTGCCAGCAGCCCCTGGGACAGTAGCTATGGCTACACCTTC
>TRBJ2-7|-|TRBV9|TRBD1|14
CASSGQGGPYEQYF
TGTGCCAGCAGCGGACAGGGGGGCCCCTACGAGCAGTACTTC
>TRBJ2-1|-|TRBV9|-|14
CASTRRDSYNEQFF
TGTGCCAGCACGAGGCGGGACTCCTACAATGAGCAGTTCTTC
>TRBJ2-2|-|TRBV14|-|14
CASSHRLNTGELFF
TGTGCCAGCAGCCATAGACTGAACACCGGGGAGCTGTTTTTT
>TRBJ1-2|-|TRBV9|-|15
CASSESGNSNYGYTF
TGTGCCAGCAGCGAATCAGGGAATTCTAACTATGGCTACACCTTC
>TRBJ2-1|-|TRBV4-3|-|15
CASSQGVSSYNEQFF
TGCGCCAGCAGCCAAGGAGTAAGCTCCTACAATGAGCAGTTCTTC
>TRBJ2-4|once|TRBV9|TRBD2|15
CASSVSGMGKNIQYF
TGTGCCAGCAGCGTCAGCGGGATGGGGAAAAACATTCAGTACTTC
>TRBJ2-1|once|TRBV7-3|-|15
CASSLTPLEPTRKLF
TGTGCCAGCAGCTTAACCCCGCTAGAGCCGACCCGCAAGCTCTTC
>TRBJ2-1|-|TRBV28|-|17
CASKEAPEGARWNEQFF
TGTGCCAGCAAAGAGGCCCCTGAAGGGGCTCGGTGGAATGAGCAGTTCTTC
>TRBJ2-1|-|TRBV27|TRBD2|15
CASSLLAGAPNEQFF
TGTGCCAGCAGTTTACTAGCGGGAGCGCCCAATGAGCAGTTCTTC
>TRBJ2-7|once|TRBV7-2|TRBD2|17
CASSVEEGAGEAHEQYF
TGTGCCAGCAGCGTCGAGGAAGGGGCGGGAGAGGCCCACGAGCAGTACTTC
>TRBJ2-7|-|TRBV5-4|TRBD1|13
CASRTGQPYEQYF
TGTGCCAGCAGAACGGGACAGCCCTACGAGCAGTACTTC
>TRBJ2-1|once|TRBV13|TRBD2|17
CASSLGTSASSYNEQFF
TGTGCCAGCAGCTTAGGGACTAGCGCGAGCTCCTACAATGAGCAGTTCTTC
>TRBJ1-5|-|TRBV15|-|15
CATSRESGFNQPQHF
TGTGCCACCAGCAGAGAATCAGGGTTCAATCAGCCCCAGCATTTT
>TRBJ2-7|once|TRBV19|-|13
CASSGAAGYEQYF
TGTGCCAGTAGCGGTGCGGCTGGCTACGAGCAGTACTTC
>TRBJ2-2|few|TRBV2|-|14
CASRWESPTGELFF
TGTGCCAGCAGGTGGGAGTCCCCCACCGGGGAGCTGTTTTTT
>TRBJ2-7|-|TRBV28|-|15
CASSLRGLLLYEQYF
TGTGCCAGCAGTTTAAGGGGTCTCTTACTCTACGAGCAGTACTTC
>TRBJ2-5|-|TRBV4-3|-|17
CASSQVISGNGAREQYF
TGCGCCAGCAGCCAAGTTATCTCAGGCAACGGGGCCCGGGAGCAGTACTTC
>TRBJ1-2|-|TRBV10-3|-|15
CAISLGRDSPQGYTF
TGTGCCATCAGTCTGGGTCGCGACAGCCCCCAGGGCTACACCTTC
>TRBJ2-3|-|TRBV27|-|18
CASSPRGYAVFGTDTQYF
TGTGCCAGCAGTCCCCGCGGTTATGCGGTCTTTGGCACAGATACGCAGTATTTT
>TRBJ2-7|-|TRBV9|-|14
CASSAVGGSYEQYF
TGTGCCAGCAGCGCAGTGGGGGGCTCCTACGAGCAGTACTTC
>TRBJ2-7|-|TRBV19|TRBD1|13
CARGQVASYEQYF
TGTGCCAGGGGACAGGTCGCCTCCTACGAGCAGTACTTC
>TRBJ2-2|-|TRBV5-1|TRBD1|15
CASSAGQGGTGELFF
TGCGCCAGCAGCGCGGGACAGGGGGGAACCGGGGAGCTGTTTTTT
>TRBJ2-1|-|TRBV7-9|-|16
CASSSKSGVAYNEQFF
TGTGCCAGCAGCTCAAAGTCGGGGGTGGCCTACAATGAGCAGTTCTTC
>TRBJ2-1|-|TRBV7-2|-|14
CASSLVSSNNEQFF
TGTGCCAGCAGCTTAGTTTCCAGTAACAATGAGCAGTTCTTC
>TRBJ2-5|-|TRBV6-1|-|14
CASSEATGQETQYF
TGTGCCAGCAGTGAAGCTACAGGGCAAGAGACCCAGTACTTC
>TRBJ1-1|-|TRBV6-5|-|14
CASSYSSGATEAFF
TGTGCCAGCAGTTACTCGTCAGGGGCCACTGAAGCTTTCTTT